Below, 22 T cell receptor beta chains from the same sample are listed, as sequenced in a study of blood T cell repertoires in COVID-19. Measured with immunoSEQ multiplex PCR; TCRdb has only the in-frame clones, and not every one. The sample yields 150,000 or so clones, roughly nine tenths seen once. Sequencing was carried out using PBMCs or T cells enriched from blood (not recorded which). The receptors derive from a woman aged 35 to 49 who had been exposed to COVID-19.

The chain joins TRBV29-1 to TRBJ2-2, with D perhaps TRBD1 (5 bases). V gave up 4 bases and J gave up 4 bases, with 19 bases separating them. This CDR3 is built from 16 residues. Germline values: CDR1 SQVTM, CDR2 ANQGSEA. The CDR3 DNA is TGCAGCGTTGCGCAGCTGGACATTGGTGCCACCGGGGAGCTGTTTTTT. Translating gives CSVAQLDIGATGELFF.

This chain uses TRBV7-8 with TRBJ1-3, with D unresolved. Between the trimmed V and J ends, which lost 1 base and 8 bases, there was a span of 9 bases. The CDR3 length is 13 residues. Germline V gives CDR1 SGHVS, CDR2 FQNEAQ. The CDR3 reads CASSLDWFDTIYF. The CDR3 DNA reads TGTGCCAGCAGCTTAGACTGGTTTGACACCATATATTTT.

CDR3 sequence: CASSYHSGTANEQFF. In DNA, the CDR3 is TGTGCCAGCAGCTACCACTCCGGGACAGCGAATGAGCAGTTCTTC. V is TRBV7-9 and J is TRBJ2-1, with 7 bases matching TRBD1. V lost 4 bases, J lost 7 bases, and 10 bases stayed unmatched. The CDR3 loop spans 15 amino acids. Germline assignment: CDR1 SEHNR and CDR2 FQNEAQ (reference sequence).

The CDR3 sequence: CASSETGGQETQYF. DNA for the CDR3: TGCGCCAGCAGTGAGACAGGGGGCCAAGAGACCCAGTACTTC. The genes are TRBV10-2 and TRBJ2-5; 8 nucleotides align to TRBD1. The CDR3 runs 14 residues. V lost 2 bases, J lost 1 base, and 0 bases stayed unmatched. CDR1 and CDR2 from the germline V gene are WSHSY and SAAADI.

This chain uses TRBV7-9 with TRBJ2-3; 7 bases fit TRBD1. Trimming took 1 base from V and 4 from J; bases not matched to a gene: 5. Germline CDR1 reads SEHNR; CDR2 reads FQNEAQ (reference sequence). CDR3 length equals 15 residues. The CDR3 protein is CASSLDLTGADTQYF. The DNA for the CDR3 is TGTGCCAGCAGCTTAGACCTTACAGGGGCAGATACGCAGTATTTT.

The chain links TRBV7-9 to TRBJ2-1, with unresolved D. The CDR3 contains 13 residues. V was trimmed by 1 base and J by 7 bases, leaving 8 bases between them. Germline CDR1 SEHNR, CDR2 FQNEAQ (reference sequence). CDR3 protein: CASSLEQINEQFF. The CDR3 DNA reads TGTGCCAGCAGCTTAGAACAGATAAATGAGCAGTTCTTC.

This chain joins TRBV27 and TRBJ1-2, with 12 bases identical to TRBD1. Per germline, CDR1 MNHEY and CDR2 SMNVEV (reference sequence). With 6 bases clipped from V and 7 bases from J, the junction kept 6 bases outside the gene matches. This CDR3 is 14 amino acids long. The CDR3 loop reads CASSSGTGGRGYTF. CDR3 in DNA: TGTGCCAGCAGCTCCGGGACAGGGGGCCGTGGCTACACCTTC.

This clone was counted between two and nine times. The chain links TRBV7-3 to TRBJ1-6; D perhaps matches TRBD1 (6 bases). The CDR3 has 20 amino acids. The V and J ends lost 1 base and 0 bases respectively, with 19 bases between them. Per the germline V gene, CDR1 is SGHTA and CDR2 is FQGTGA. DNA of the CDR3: TGTGCCAGCAGCTTAAGGTCAGCTCGGGCAGGGGACTCCTATAATTCACCCCTCCACTTT. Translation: CASSLRSARAGDSYNSPLHF.

The CDR3 sequence: CTSSQGDGTATELFF. The CDR3 bases are TGCACCAGCAGCCAAGGGGATGGGACAGCGACGGAGTTGTTTTTT. This chain links TRBV1 with TRBJ1-4; the table's D call of TRBD1 was not tested on the DNA. TRBV1 is an annotated pseudogene. The CDR3 runs 15 residues.

CDR3 amino acids: CASGRGGHRDTEAFF. The CDR3 DNA reads as TGTGCCAGTGGGCGGGGGGGACATCGGGATACTGAAGCTTTCTTT. The genes are TRBV19 and TRBJ1-1, with D perhaps TRBD1 (6 bases). The CDR3 spans 15 residues. V lost 8 bases to trimming and J lost 5 bases, with 21 bases between them. Germline CDR1 and CDR2: LNHDA and SQIVND (reference sequence).

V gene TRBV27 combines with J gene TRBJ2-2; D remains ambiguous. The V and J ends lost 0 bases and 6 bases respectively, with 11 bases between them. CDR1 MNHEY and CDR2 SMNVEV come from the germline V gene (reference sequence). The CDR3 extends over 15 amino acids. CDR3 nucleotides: TGTGCCAGCAGTTTATCCTTCACCGGTCCCGGGGAGCTGTTTTTT. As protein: CASSLSFTGPGELFF.

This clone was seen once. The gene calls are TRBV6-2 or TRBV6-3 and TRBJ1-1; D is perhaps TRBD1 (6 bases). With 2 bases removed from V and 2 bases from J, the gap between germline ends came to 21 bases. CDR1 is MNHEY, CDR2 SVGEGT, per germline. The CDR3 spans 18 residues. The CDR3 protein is CASSYNPQGSAGNTEAFF. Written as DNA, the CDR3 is TGTGCCAGCAGTTACAACCCCCAGGGGTCGGCAGGTAACACTGAAGCTTTCTTT.

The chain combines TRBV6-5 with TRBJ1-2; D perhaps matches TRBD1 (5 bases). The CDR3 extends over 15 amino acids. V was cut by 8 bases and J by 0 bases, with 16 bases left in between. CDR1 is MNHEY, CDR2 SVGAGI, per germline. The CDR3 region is CASSHGARANYGYTF. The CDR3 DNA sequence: TGTGCCAGCTCTCATGGGGCCCGAGCTAACTATGGCTACACCTTC.

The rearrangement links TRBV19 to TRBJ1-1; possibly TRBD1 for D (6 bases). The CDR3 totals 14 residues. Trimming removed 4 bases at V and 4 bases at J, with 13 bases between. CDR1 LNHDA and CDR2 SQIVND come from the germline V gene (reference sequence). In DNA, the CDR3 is TGTGCCAGTAGTACAGGGGTATTGGGCACTGAAGCTTTCTTT. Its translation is CASSTGVLGTEAFF.

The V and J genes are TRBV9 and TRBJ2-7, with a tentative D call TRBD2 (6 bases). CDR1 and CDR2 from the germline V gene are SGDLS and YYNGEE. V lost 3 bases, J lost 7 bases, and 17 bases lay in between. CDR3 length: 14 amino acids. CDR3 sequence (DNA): TGTGCCAGCAGCGGTAGGGACTCCTCGGGAGAGCAGTACTTC. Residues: CASSGRDSSGEQYF.

The CDR3 DNA reads as TGTGCCAGCAGCTTAGCGGGGGGCAATGAGCAGTTCTTC. It translates to CASSLAGGNEQFF. The V call is TRBV7-9, the J call TRBJ2-1, with a tentative D call TRBD2 (6 bases). The germline gives CDR1 SEHNR, CDR2 FQNEAQ (reference sequence). Trimming left V 0 bases short and J 6 bases short, with 6 bases between. CDR3 length equals 13 residues.

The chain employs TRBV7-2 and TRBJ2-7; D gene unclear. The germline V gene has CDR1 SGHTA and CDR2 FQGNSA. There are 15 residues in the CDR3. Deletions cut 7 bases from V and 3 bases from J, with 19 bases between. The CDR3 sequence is CASTSLVGWHYEQYF. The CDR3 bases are TGTGCCAGCACCTCCCTTGTGGGCTGGCACTACGAGCAGTACTTC.

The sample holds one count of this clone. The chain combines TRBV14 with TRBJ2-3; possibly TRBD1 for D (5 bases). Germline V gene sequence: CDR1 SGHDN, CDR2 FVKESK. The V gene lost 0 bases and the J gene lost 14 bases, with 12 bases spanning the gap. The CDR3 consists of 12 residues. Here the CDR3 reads CASSQDSQVRYF. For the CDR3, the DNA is TGTGCCAGCAGCCAAGATTCACAGGTTAGGTATTTT.

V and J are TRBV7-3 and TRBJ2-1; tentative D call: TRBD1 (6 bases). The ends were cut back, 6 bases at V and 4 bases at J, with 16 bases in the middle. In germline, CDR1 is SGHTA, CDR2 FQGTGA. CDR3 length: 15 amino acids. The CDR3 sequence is CASRLGQTSYNEQFF. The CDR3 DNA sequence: TGTGCCAGCAGATTAGGACAGACGAGTTACAATGAGCAGTTCTTC. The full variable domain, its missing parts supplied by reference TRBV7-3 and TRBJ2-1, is GAGVSQTPSNKVTEKGKYVELRCDPISGHTALYWYRQSLGQGPEFLIYFQGTGAADDSGLPNDRFFAVRPEGSVSTLKIQRTERGDSAVYLCASRLGQTSYNEQFFGPGTRLTVL.

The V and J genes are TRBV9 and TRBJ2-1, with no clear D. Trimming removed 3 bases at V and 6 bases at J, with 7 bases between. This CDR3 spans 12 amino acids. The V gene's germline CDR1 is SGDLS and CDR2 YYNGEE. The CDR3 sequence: CASSALANEQFF. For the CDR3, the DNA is TGTGCCAGCAGCGCATTAGCCAATGAGCAGTTCTTC.

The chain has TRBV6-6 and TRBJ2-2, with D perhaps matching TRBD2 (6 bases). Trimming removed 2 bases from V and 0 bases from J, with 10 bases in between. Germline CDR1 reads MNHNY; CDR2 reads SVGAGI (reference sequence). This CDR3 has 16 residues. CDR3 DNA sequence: TGTGCCAGCAGTTACAGCGGGTTTTCGAACACCGGGGAGCTGTTTTTT. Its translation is CASSYSGFSNTGELFF.

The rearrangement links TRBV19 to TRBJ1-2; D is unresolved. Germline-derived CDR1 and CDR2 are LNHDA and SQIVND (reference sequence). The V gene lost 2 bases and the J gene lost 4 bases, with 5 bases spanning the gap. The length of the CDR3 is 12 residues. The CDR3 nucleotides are TGTGCCAGTAGTATATCCAGCTATGGCTACACCTTC. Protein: CASSISSYGYTF.